The TCR beta chain under discussion was sequenced for a study of blood T cell repertoires in COVID-19. Whole-study context: T cells, B-cell-depleted T cells, or PBMCs provided the cDNA or gDNA that served as material.

Across fewer than 25 US areas, participants ranged in age from 18 to 89 years. Authors' analysis steps: From reference gene primer amplification, estimates of nucleated cell counts were derived. Some clones are missing from TCRdb's copy, which holds only in-frame ones; the method was immunoSEQ multiplex PCR. The V and J calls and clone size were taken over from that table, and D and trimming were inferred from the DNA. The sample gives 140,000 or so clones, about four fifths of which show up once; more than 8.5% is in the top ten. Germline V gene sequence: CDR1 MNHNY, CDR2 SVGAGI (reference sequence). The CDR3 length is 13 residues. With 2 bases removed from V and 2 bases from J, the gap between germline ends came to 6 bases.

This TCR came from a man aged 50 to 60 who had recovered from COVID-19. Sequences were obtained from PBMCs or T cells enriched from blood (not recorded which). The rearrangement uses TRBV6-6 and TRBJ1-2; D gene uncertain. CDR3 nucleotide sequence: TGTGCCAGCAGTTACGAGGAGAACTATGGCTACACCTTC. It translates to CASSYEENYGYTF.